The clone carrying this T cell receptor beta chain has a single count. This CDR3 has 15 residues. The germline V gene encodes CDR1 MRHNA and CDR2 SNTAGT. Trimming stripped 0 bases from V and 6 bases from J, with 14 bases between. Repertoires were generated with immunoSEQ multiplex PCR, while TCRdb's copy carries only in-frame clones and drops some. Here the sample spans 100,000 to 110,000 clones, roughly 87% being singletons. The data were obtained in a study of blood T cell repertoires in COVID-19. In the study overall: Specimens from acute and convalescent COVID-19 originated in the United States, Italy and Spain.

The V call is TRBV6-4, the J call TRBJ1-1; no firm D call. This receptor was obtained from a man aged 30 to 39 in a cohort sampled during active COVID-19. Sample: peripheral blood. The chain's CDR3 is CASSDSWRNRAEAFF. The CDR3 DNA sequence: TGTGCCAGCAGTGACTCTTGGAGGAACAGAGCTGAAGCTTTCTTT.